This T cell receptor (beta chain) comes out of a study of beta chain features in type 1 diabetes. Notes on this clone: Antigen: not known. Within the sample, other DNA sequences also encode this same CDR3.

TCRB transcripts that were expressed got sequenced, as all of the isolated RNA had been reverse transcribed. Data came from immunoSEQ multiplex PCR; TCRdb stores just in-frame clones and leaves some out. The sample carries roughly 130,000 clones, roughly 15% recorded once. The V end was cut by 0 bases, the J end by 7 bases, with 11 bases between. CDR1 is SGDLS, CDR2 YYNGEE, per germline. This CDR3 is built from 14 residues. Study outcomes and limitations: Researchers report that Type 1 diabetes patients had moderately but significantly shorter TCRB CDR3s across all four CD4+ subsets.

The sample taken for sequencing was central memory CD4+ T cells from blood. J is TRBJ1-5 and V is TRBV9, with a weak D call TRBD1 (6 bases). The receptor was isolated from a man aged 30 to 39 with type 1 diabetes. Written as DNA, the CDR3 is TGTGCCAGCAGCGTAGAGGGGGTAGGGCAGCCCCAGCATTTT. Translation gives CASSVEGVGQPQHF.